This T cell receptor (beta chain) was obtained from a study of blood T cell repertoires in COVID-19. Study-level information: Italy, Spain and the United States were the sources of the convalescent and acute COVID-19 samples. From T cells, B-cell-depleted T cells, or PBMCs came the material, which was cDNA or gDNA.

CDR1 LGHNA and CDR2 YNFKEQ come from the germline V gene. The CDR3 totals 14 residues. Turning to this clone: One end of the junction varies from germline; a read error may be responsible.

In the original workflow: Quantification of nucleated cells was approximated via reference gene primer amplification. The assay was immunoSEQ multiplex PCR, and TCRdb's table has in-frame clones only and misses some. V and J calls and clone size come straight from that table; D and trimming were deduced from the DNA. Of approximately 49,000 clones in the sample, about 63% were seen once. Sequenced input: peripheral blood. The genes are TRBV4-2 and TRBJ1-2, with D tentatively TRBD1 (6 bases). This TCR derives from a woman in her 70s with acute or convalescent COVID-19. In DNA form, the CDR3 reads TGTGCCAGCAGCCAAGATCTTGACAGGAGTTTTATTCTCTTC. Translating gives CASSQDLDRSFILF.